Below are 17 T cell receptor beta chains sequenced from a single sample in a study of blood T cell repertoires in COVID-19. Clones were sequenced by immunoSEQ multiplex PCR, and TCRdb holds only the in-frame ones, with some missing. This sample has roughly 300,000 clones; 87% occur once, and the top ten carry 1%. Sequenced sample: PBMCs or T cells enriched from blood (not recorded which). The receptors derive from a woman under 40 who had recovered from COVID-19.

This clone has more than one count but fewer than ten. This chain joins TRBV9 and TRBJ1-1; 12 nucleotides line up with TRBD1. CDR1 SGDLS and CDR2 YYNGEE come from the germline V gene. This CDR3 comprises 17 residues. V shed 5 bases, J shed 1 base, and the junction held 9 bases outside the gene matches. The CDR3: CASRETSGQGANTEAFF. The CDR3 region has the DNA TGTGCCAGCAGGGAAACCTCGGGACAGGGGGCGAACACTGAAGCTTTCTTT.

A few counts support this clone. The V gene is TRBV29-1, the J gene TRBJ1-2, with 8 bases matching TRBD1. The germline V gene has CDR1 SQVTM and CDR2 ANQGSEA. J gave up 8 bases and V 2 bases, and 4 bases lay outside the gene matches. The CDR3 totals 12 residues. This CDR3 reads CSVETGGAGYTF. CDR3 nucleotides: TGCAGCGTTGAAACAGGGGGGGCGGGCTACACCTTC.

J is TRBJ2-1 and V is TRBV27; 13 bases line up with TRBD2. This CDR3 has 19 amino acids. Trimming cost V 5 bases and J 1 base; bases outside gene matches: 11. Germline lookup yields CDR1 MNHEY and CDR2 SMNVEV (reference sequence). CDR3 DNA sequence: TGTGCCAGCAGTATGCGGACTAGCGGGGGCCCTAGATCCTACAATGAGCAGTTCTTC. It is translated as CASSMRTSGGPRSYNEQFF.

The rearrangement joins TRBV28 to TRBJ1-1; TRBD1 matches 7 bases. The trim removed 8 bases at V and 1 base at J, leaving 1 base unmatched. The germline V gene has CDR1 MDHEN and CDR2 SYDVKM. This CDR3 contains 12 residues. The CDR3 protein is CASHRGNTEAFF. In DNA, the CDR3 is TGTGCCAGCCACAGGGGGAACACTGAAGCTTTCTTT.

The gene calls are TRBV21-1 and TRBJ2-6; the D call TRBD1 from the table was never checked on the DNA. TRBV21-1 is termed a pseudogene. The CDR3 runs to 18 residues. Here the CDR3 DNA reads TGTGCCATTGACGGGGACAGGGGGCAGGAGGATGGGGCCAACGTCCTGACTTTC. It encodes CAIDGDRGQEDGANVLTF.

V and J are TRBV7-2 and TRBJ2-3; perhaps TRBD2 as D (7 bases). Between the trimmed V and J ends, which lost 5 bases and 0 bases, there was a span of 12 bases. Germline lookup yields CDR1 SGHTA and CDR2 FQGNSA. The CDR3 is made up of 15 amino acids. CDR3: CASSAGGPSTDTQYF. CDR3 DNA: TGTGCCAGCAGCGCCGGGGGGCCTAGCACAGATACGCAGTATTTT.

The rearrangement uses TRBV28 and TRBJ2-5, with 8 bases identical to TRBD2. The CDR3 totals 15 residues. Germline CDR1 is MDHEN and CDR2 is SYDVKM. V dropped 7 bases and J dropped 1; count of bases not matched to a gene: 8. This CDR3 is CASTERGTLQETQYF. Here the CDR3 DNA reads TGTGCCAGCACCGAGCGGGGGACACTCCAAGAGACCCAGTACTTC.

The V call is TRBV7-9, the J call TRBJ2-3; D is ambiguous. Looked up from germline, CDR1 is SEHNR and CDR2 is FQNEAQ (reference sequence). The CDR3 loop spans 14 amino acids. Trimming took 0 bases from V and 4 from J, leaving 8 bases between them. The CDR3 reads CASSLAVGSDTQYF. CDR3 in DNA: TGTGCCAGCAGCTTAGCGGTCGGTTCAGATACGCAGTATTTT.

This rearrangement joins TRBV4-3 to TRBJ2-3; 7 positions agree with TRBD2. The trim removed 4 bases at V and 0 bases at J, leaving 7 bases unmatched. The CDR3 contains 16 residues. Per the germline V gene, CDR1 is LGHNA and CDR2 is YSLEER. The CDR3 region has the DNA TGCGCCAGCAGCCGAAGACTTAGCGGGAGCACAGATACGCAGTATTTT. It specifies CASSRRLSGSTDTQYF.

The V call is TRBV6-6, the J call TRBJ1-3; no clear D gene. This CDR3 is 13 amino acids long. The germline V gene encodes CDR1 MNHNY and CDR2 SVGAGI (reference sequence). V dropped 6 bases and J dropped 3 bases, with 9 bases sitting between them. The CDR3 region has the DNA TGTGCCAGCAGCGAGAACTTTGGAAACACCATATATTTT. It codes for CASSENFGNTIYF.

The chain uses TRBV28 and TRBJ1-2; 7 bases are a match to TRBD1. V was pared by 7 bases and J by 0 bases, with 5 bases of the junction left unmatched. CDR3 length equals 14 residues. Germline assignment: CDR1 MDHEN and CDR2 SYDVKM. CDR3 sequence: CASTSGTANYGYTF. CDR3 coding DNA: TGTGCCAGCACCTCCGGGACAGCTAACTATGGCTACACCTTC.

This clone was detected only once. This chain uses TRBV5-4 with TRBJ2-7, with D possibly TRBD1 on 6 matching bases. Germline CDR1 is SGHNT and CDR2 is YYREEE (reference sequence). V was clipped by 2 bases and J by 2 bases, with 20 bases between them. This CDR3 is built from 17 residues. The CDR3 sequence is CASSFLLLTGQPYEQYF. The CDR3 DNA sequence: TGTGCCAGCAGCTTCCTCCTCCTGACAGGCCAGCCCTACGAGCAGTACTTC.

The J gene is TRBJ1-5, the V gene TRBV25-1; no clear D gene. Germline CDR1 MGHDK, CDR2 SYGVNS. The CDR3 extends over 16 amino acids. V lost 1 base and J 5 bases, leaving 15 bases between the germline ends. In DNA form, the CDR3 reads TGTGCCAGCAGTGAATCGAGGACGGGGTTTGATCAGCCCCAGCATTTT. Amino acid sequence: CASSESRTGFDQPQHF.

The CDR3 sequence is CASSLAFGLEHGYTF. CDR3 DNA: TGTGCCAGCAGCTTAGCCTTTGGGCTCGAGCATGGCTACACCTTC. The chain has TRBV7-8 and TRBJ1-2; D gene unclear. V shed 0 bases and J shed 6 bases, with 14 bases lying between them. The CDR3 spans 15 residues. Germline lookup yields CDR1 SGHVS and CDR2 FQNEAQ.

The CDR3 protein is CASSRPDIRGYYGYTF. DNA of the CDR3: TGTGCCAGCAGCCGGCCTGATATCAGGGGATACTATGGCTACACCTTC. The rearrangement uses TRBV3-1 (or the pseudogene TRBV3-2) and TRBJ1-2; D might be TRBD1 (6 bases). The CDR3 length is 16 residues. Trimming removed 4 bases at V and 3 bases at J, with 18 bases between. The germline gives CDR1 LGHDT, CDR2 YNNKEL (reference sequence).

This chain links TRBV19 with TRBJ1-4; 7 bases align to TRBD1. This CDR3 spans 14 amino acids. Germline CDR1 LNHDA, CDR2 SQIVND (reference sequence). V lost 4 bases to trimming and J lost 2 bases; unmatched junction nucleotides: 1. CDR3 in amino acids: CASSTTGTNEKLFF. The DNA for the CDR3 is TGTGCCAGTAGTACGACAGGGACTAATGAAAAACTGTTTTTT.

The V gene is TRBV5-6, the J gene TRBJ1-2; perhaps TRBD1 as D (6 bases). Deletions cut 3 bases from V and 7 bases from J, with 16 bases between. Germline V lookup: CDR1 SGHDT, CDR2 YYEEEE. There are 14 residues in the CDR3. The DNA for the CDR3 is TGTGCCAGCAGCTCCCCCCACCGGGGGGCTGGCTACACCTTC. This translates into CASSSPHRGAGYTF.